The 3 T cell receptor beta chains in this list originate from one sample, sequenced in a study of beta chain features in type 1 diabetes. The authors reverse transcribed all of the isolated RNA, so sequencing captured expressed TCRB transcripts. Sequencing was performed with immunoSEQ multiplex PCR; in TCRdb, only in-frame clones are kept and a portion is missing. Of over 500,000 clones detected, 15% to 18% appear once; the ten largest clones hold approximately 0.087%. Sequencing was carried out using naive CD4+ T cells from blood. These receptors all stem from a man between 18 and 29 years old in good health.

The sample holds a few counts of this clone. This chain uses TRBV7-2 with TRBJ2-5; D call uncertain. V was trimmed by 2 bases and J by 2 bases, leaving 9 bases between them. From germline, CDR1 is SGHTA and CDR2 FQGNSA. The CDR3 length is 14 residues. CDR3 coding DNA: TGTGCCAGCAGCTTATATGGGTCGCAAGAGACCCAGTACTTC. Its translation: CASSLYGSQETQYF.

The chain combines TRBV5-1 with TRBJ2-3, with D possibly TRBD1 on 5 matching bases. Per germline, CDR1 SGHRS and CDR2 YFSETQ. The ends were cut back, 5 bases at V and 5 bases at J, with 12 bases in the middle. This CDR3 has 13 residues. The CDR3: CASSGAFGDTQYF. CDR3 coding DNA: TGCGCCAGCAGTGGGGCCTTCGGAGATACGCAGTATTTT.

V is TRBV28 and J is TRBJ2-7; no clear D. V was trimmed by 4 bases and J by 1 base, leaving 11 bases between them. CDR1 MDHEN and CDR2 SYDVKM come from the germline V gene. The CDR3 extends over 14 amino acids. The CDR3 loop is CASSSPGRSYEQYF. CDR3 coding DNA: TGTGCCAGCAGTTCCCCTGGAAGATCCTACGAGCAGTACTTC.